This is a list of T cell receptor beta chains from one sample in a study of blood T cell repertoires in COVID-19. Profiling relied on immunoSEQ multiplex PCR, and the TCRdb table lists in-frame clones only, not all of them. Of under 250,000 clones listed, about 90% were seen once; the top ten hold 0.82%. Sequencing was carried out using peripheral blood. These receptors were taken from a man in his sixties with COVID-19, enrolled during active disease. CDR3s include the opening cysteine and the closing phenylalanine or tryptophan. A D gene is named only where the DNA matches it firmly. Rows give clone size only sometimes, using once, few, many, or a class for an expanded clone.

-,TRBD1,TRBJ1-2,TRBV2,TGTGCCAGCAGTAGGGACAGTAACTATGGCTACACCTTC,CASSRDSNYGYTF
once,TRBD2,TRBJ2-1,TRBV19,TGTGCCAGCCTCAACAGGGGACTAGCGGGCAGCAAACACTCCTACAATGAGCAGTTCTTC,CASLNRGLAGSKHSYNEQFF
-,TRBD2,TRBJ2-7,TRBV11-2,TGTGCCAGCAGCTTAAGGGCGACTAGCGGGAGGTCTGCCGAGCAGTACTTC,CASSLRATSGRSAEQYF
-,-,TRBJ1-5,TRBV19,TGTGCCAGTAGCCGCCCTAGCGGGGGGATGCAGCCCCAGCATTTT,CASSRPSGGMQPQHF
-,-,TRBJ1-4,TRBV18,TGTGCCAGCTCACCAAGGACGGACAGTAATGAAAAACTGTTTTTT,CASSPRTDSNEKLFF
-,-,TRBJ1-1,TRBV5-1,TGCGCCAGCAGCCCCCGACCCAGGGGAATTGAAGCTTTCTTT,CASSPRPRGIEAFF
-,TRBD1,TRBJ1-2,TRBV4-2,TGTGCCAGCAGCCAAGATCGGACAGGGGGCGATCTTCGTGGCTACACCTTC,CASSQDRTGGDLRGYTF
-,TRBD2,TRBJ2-2,TRBV5-8,TGTGCCAGCAGCACCCGACTAGCGGGAACCGGGGAGCTGTTTTTT,CASSTRLAGTGELFF
-,-,TRBJ2-2,TRBV3-1/TRBV3-2,TGTGCCAGCAGCCAGGAGGGCGGGGAGCTGTTTTTT,CASSQEGGELFF
-,TRBD2,TRBJ2-1,TRBV29-1,TGCAGCGCCCAGGGAGGGACTTGGAACAATGAGCAGTTCTTC,CSAQGGTWNNEQFF
once,TRBD2,TRBJ2-3,TRBV7-8,TGTGCCAGCAGCTTTAGCGGGGCGAGCACAGATACGCAGTATTTT,CASSFSGASTDTQYF
-,TRBD1,TRBJ1-4,TRBV23-1,TGCGCCAGCAGTGCCCGGGACAGGGGCAATGAAAAACTGTTTTTT,CASSARDRGNEKLFF
-,-,TRBJ2-1,TRBV4-3,TGCGCCAGCAGCCAAGATTTGTCGGGTAGCTCCTACAATGAGCAGTTCTTC,CASSQDLSGSSYNEQFF
-,-,TRBJ1-3,TRBV5-1,TGCGCCAGCAGCCAAGCCGATTTCTCTGGAAACACCATATATTTT,CASSQADFSGNTIYF
-,TRBD2,TRBJ2-3,TRBV30,TGTGCCTGGAGTACCGGACTAGCGGGGGGGACAGATACGCAGTATTTT,CAWSTGLAGGTDTQYF
-,TRBD1,TRBJ2-7,TRBV6-5,TGTGCCAGCAGGAAAGAGGCAGGGGGAACCTACGAGCAGTACTTC,CASRKEAGGTYEQYF
-,TRBD2,TRBJ2-1,TRBV19,TGTGCCAGTAGTCCTCTAGCGGGGCGTGGAAACAATGAGCAGTTCTTC,CASSPLAGRGNNEQFF
once,TRBD2,TRBJ2-3,TRBV4-1,TGCGCCAGCAGCCTGGGACTAGCGGGAAGAGATACGCAGTATTTT,CASSLGLAGRDTQYF
-,-,TRBJ2-7,TRBV12-3/TRBV12-4,TGTGCCAGCAGGGCGGGGCCCTCCTACGAGCAGTACTTC,CASRAGPSYEQYF
-,-,TRBJ1-2,TRBV12-5,TGTGCTAGTGGTTCCAATACAGAAAACTATGGCTACACCTTC,CASGSNTENYGYTF
once,-,TRBJ1-5,TRBV11-1,TGTGCCAGCAGCCCGTTCGAGGGCCAGCCCCAGCATTTT,CASSPFEGQPQHF
-,TRBD1,TRBJ1-4,TRBV5-1,TGCGCCAGCAGCCCGGGACAGGGGAAGACTAATGAAAAACTGTTTTTT,CASSPGQGKTNEKLFF
-,TRBD1,TRBJ2-7,TRBV25-1,TGTGCCAGCAGTGTCCCGGGACAGGGGGTCGAGCAGTACTTC,CASSVPGQGVEQYF
-,-,TRBJ2-2,TRBV9,TGTGCCAGCAGCGTAGATGGATGGAGTCAGCAATACACCGGGGAGCTGTTTTTT,CASSVDGWSQQYTGELFF
-,-,TRBJ1-2,TRBV6-6,TGTGCCAGCAGTGAGCGACGGGTCCAGGGCTACACCTTC,CASSERRVQGYTF
-,-,TRBJ2-3,TRBV10-2,TGCGCCAGCAGGGGGGCAGGCGGGGGCCAGACTCGCACAGATACGCAGTATTTT,CASRGAGGGQTRTDTQYF
-,-,TRBJ2-7,TRBV7-6,TGTGCCAGCAGCTTAGAGACTTCTTACGAGCAGTACTTC,CASSLETSYEQYF
-,-,TRBJ1-2,TRBV29-1,TGCAGCGTTGTCGGCAGGTTGAACTATGGCTACACCTTC,CSVVGRLNYGYTF
-,-,TRBJ1-1,TRBV6-5,TGTGCCAGCAGTCGGATCGGACAGTTGAACACTGAAGCTTTCTTT,CASSRIGQLNTEAFF
-,-,TRBJ1-2,TRBV3-1/TRBV3-2,TGTGCCAGCAGCCAAGTCCCCCTCAGCCGAGGAGGCTACACCTTC,CASSQVPLSRGGYTF
-,TRBD1,TRBJ1-1,TRBV7-9,TGTGCCAGCAGCCCGGGGGCAGGGGGCTACACTGAAGCTTTCTTT,CASSPGAGGYTEAFF
-,-,TRBJ1-3,TRBV28,TGTGCCAGCAGTTTATCCAGTTCTGGAAACACCATATATTTT,CASSLSSSGNTIYF
once,-,TRBJ1-1,TRBV29-1,TGCAGCGGCCGAACAGGGAACACTGAAGCTTTCTTT,CSGRTGNTEAFF
-,-,TRBJ2-7,TRBV29-1,TGCAGCGGGACGGGACAATCATACGAGCAGTACTTC,CSGTGQSYEQYF
-,TRBD2,TRBJ2-7,TRBV7-2,TGTGCCAGCAGCTTAGGGCTTTGGGATAGCGGGAGGGCCAACCACGAGCAGTACTTC,CASSLGLWDSGRANHEQYF